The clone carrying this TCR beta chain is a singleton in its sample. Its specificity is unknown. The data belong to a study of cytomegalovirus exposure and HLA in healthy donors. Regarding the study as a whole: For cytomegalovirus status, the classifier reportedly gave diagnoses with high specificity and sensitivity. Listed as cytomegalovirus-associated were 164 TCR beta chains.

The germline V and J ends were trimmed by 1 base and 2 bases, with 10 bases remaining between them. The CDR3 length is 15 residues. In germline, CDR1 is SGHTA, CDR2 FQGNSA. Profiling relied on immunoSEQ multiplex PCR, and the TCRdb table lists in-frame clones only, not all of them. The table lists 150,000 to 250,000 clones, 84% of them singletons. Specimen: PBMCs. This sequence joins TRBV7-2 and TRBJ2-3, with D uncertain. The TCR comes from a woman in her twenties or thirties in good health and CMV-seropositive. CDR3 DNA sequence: TGTGCCAGCAGCTTAGGACTTGTAACCACAGATACGCAGTATTTT. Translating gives CASSLGLVTTDTQYF.